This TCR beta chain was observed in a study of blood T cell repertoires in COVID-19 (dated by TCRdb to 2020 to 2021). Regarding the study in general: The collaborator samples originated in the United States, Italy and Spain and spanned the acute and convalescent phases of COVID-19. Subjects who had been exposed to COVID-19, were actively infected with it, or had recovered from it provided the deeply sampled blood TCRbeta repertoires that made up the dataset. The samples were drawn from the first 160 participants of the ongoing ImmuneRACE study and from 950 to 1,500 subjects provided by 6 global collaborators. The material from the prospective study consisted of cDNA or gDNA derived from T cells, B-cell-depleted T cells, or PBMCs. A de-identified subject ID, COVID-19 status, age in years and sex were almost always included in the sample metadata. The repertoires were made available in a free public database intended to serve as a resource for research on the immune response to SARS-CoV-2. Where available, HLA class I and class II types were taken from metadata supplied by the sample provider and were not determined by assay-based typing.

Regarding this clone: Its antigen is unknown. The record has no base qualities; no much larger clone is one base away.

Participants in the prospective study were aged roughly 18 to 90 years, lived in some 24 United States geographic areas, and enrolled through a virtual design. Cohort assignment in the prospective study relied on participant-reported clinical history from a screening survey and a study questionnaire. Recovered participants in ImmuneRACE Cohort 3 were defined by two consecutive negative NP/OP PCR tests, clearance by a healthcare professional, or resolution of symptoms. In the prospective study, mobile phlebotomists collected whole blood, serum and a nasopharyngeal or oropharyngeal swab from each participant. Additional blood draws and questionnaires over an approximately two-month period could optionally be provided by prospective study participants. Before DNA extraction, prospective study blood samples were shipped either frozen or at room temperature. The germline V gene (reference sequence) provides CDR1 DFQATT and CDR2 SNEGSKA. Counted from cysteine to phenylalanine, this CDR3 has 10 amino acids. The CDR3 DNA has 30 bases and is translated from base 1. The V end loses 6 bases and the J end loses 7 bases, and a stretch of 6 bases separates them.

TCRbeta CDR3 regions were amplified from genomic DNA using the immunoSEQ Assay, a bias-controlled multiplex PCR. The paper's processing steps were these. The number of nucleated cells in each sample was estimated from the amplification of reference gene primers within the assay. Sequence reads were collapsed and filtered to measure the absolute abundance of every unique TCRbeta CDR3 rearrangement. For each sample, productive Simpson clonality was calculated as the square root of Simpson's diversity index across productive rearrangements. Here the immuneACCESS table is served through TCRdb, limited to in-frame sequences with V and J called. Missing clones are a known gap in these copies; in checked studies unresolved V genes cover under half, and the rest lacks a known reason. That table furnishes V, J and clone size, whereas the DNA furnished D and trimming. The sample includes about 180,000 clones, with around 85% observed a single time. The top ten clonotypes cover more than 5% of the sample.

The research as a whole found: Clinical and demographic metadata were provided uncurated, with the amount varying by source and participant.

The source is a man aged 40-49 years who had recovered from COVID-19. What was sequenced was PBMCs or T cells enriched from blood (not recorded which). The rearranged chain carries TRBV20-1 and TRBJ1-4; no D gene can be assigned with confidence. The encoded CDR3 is CSAGSEKLFF. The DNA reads TGCAGTGCGGGCAGTGAAAAACTGTTTTTT.